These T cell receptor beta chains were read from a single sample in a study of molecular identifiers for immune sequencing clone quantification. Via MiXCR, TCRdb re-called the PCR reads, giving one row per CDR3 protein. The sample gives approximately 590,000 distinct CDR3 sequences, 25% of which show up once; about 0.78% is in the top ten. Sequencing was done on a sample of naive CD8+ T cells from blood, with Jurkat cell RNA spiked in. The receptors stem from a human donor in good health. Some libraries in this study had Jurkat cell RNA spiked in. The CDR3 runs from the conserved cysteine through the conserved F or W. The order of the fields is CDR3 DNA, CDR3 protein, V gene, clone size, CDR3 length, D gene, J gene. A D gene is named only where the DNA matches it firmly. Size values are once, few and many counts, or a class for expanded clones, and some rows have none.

TGTGCCAGCAGGAGGGAGGGAGTACTCTACGCGCAGTACTTC	CASRREGVLYAQYF	TRBV28	-	14	TRBD2	TRBJ2-7
TGTGCCAGCAGTGACTTAGACAGAGGTGAAGCTTTCTTT	CASSDLDRGEAFF	TRBV2	many	13	-	TRBJ1-1
TGTGCCAGCAGCCAAGATTGGACGAACACTGAAGCTTTCTTT	CASSQDWTNTEAFF	TRBV14	many	14	-	TRBJ1-1
TGTGCCAGCAGCGGGATAGCGGGAGGGTGTCGTTTT	CASSGIAGGCRF	TRBV13	many	12	TRBD2	TRBJ2-3
TGTGCCAGCAGCGTAGATGGGGCTGCCGAGCAGTACTTC	CASSVDGAAEQYF	TRBV9	-	13	-	TRBJ2-7
TGCAGCGTTGTAAGGGGTTCCGAGCAGTACTTC	CSVVRGSEQYF	TRBV29-1	-	11	-	TRBJ2-7
TGTGCCAGCAGCCTAGACAGCCGCAATCAGCCCCAGCATTTT	CASSLDSRNQPQHF	TRBV7-9	many	14	-	TRBJ1-5
TGTGCCAGCAGCTTCTTCACCCTAGGTTCACCCCTCCACTTT	CASSFFTLGSPLHF	TRBV7-2	many	14	-	TRBJ1-6
TGCGCCAGCAGTCAAGGTGGTACGGGACAGAGATACCAAGAGACCCAGTACTTC	CASSQGGTGQRYQETQYF	TRBV23-1	many	18	TRBD1	TRBJ2-5
TGTGCCAGCAGCGAAACAGGGGGCGCGTTCTATAATTCACCCCTCCACTTT	CASSETGGAFYNSPLHF	TRBV7-2	few	17	TRBD1	TRBJ1-6
TGTGCCAGCAGCTTACGAAGTCAGGGTCTCTACGAGCAGTACTTC	CASSLRSQGLYEQYF	TRBV7-9	few	15	-	TRBJ2-7
TGCAGCGTTGTCATGAACACTGAAGCTTTCTTT	CSVVMNTEAFF	TRBV29-1	many	11	-	TRBJ1-1
TGTGCCAGCAGCGTAGAGGCGGGAGTTAGCACAGATACGCAGTATTTT	CASSVEAGVSTDTQYF	TRBV9	-	16	TRBD2	TRBJ2-3
TGTGCCAGCAGTTACTCGATTCAGCCGGGACAGGGGGCGAACGAGCAGTACTTC	CASSYSIQPGQGANEQYF	TRBV6-2/TRBV6-3	few	18	TRBD1	TRBJ2-7
TGCAGTGCTAGAAGGACGGGACATCCTTACGAGCAGTACTTC	CSARRTGHPYEQYF	TRBV20-1	many	14	-	TRBJ2-7
TGTGCCAGTAGTTACAGCAATGAAGCTTTCTTT	CASSYSNEAFF	TRBV19	-	11	-	TRBJ1-1
TGTGCCACCAGCAGCCCCACAGGGCTCTACGAGCAGTACTTC	CATSSPTGLYEQYF	TRBV15	-	14	-	TRBJ2-7
TGTGCCAGCAGTGGAAACAGGAACGAAGCCGATGAAAAACTGTTTTTT	CASSGNRNEADEKLFF	TRBV6-1	few	16	-	TRBJ1-4
TGTGCCACCAGCCGTAGGGCAGGGGGCATTGACAATGAGCAGTTCTTC	CATSRRAGGIDNEQFF	TRBV15	few	16	TRBD1	TRBJ2-1
TGTGCCAGCAGCCATCTGTCAGGGGAAGGGCAGTACTTC	CASSHLSGEGQYF	TRBV3-1	-	13	-	TRBJ2-7
TGTGCCAGCAGCTTGGGTACAGCGGGAGGTACCGGGGAGCTGTTTTTT	CASSLGTAGGTGELFF	TRBV5-4	-	16	TRBD2	TRBJ2-2
TGTGCCAGCAGTCAAGGACAGGGTTTCATTGAAGCTTTCTTT	CASSQGQGFIEAFF	TRBV2	-	14	TRBD1	TRBJ1-1
TGCGCCAGCAGCTTGGCCGGGACAGACATGAACACTGAAGCTTTCTTT	CASSLAGTDMNTEAFF	TRBV5-1	many	16	TRBD1	TRBJ1-1